The subject of this entry is one TCR beta chain. Which antigen it targets is not known. Library creation used 5' RACE. Each TCR library was prepared from around 3,400 ng of total RNA. For each sample, cDNA synthesis was carried out in eight separate reactions using SMARTScribe reverse transcriptase. Unique molecular identifiers containing a 6-nucleotide sample barcode were introduced through template switching during cDNA synthesis. Amplification of TCRalpha and TCRbeta cDNA involved two nested PCRs of 16 and 9 cycles, and each PCR was followed by bead purification. Before amplification, the cDNA was treated with uracil DNA-glycosylase and purified using the QIAquick PCR purification kit. In the second PCR, Illumina TruSeq-compatible adapters and sample-specific barcodes were added. TapeStation and Qubit were used to check library quality and concentration, and around 4.7 ng of each library was pooled. Pooled libraries were sequenced on an Illumina HiSeq2500 single-index Rapid Run with 2 x 100 bp reads and custom sequencing primers. On the study's bioinformatics: MiGEC version 1.2.6 was used for UMI-based consensus assembly, which corrected PCR and sequencing errors. MiXCR version 2.1.1 was used to carry out V(D)J alignment, clonotype assembly and CDR3 extraction. Gene usage, clonotype sharing and MAIT/NKT TCR abundance were normalised by analysing the top 1000, 10 000 and 20 000 clonotypes per sample. Diversity was computed as the inverse Simpson index with the vegan R package after downsampling to 27 000 UMIs. Paired Mann-Whitney U tests were applied to discordant twin pairs, with Benjamini-Hochberg correction for multiple testing. Based on TCRdb reprocessing of the reads, there is one entry per CDR3 protein sequence, and DNA is missing. The V and J calls, along with clone size, are taken from TCRdb and not from the paper's own processing. The sample table includes 350,000 to 550,000 distinct CDR3 sequences. 2% to 2.5% of the sample is held by the ten biggest clonotypes.

From each donor, a roughly 2.5 ml peripheral blood sample was drawn into PAXgene tubes and stored at -80 degrees C. Without any T cell sorting, total RNA was extracted from whole blood using the PAXgene blood miRNA kit on an automated QIAcube. Peripheral blood from monozygotic twin pairs concordant or discordant for inflammatory bowel disease was subjected to deep TCRalpha and TCRbeta repertoire profiling with unique molecular barcoding. Smoking habits were recorded for all twin pairs, and each individual was classified as a current, former or never smoker. The entry originates in a study of monozygotic twins with inflammatory bowel disease (dated by TCRdb to the late 2010s). The study in broad terms: In total, around 30 monozygotic twin pairs made up the full study: 19 Danish pairs, all IBD-discordant, plus nine German pairs, of which four were IBD-concordant and five were IBD-discordant. Within discordant pairs, disease-associated traits were sought mainly by comparing IBD patients with their genetically identical healthy co-twins. Each individual had, on average, about 151 000 unique TCRalpha sequences and 181 000 unique TCRbeta sequences available for analysis.

The CDR3 covers 14 residues, taking in both the cysteine and the phenylalanine. The DNA is unrecorded. In the germline V gene, CDR1 corresponds to SGHTA and CDR2 to FQGNSA. What the study reported, not specific to this receptor: IBD patients shared fewer clonotypes with other individuals than healthy twins did, most markedly in patients showing signs of disease activity. Different T cell subtypes could not be distinguished in the analysis. The results gave no support for a single strong signal or clonotype linked to IBD. A decrease in TCRbeta repertoire diversity, as measured by inverse Simpson index, was observed in IBD patients compared with their healthy co-twins. Differing immunosuppressive treatments among patients may have added background noise and inter-individual variability to the repertoires. No difference in repertoire similarity was observed between concordant and discordant twins, possibly owing to limited statistical power.

What was sequenced was blood. The receptor chain draws on TRBV7-2 and TRBJ2-5; TCRdb gives TRBD1 as the D gene, but with no DNA this cannot be confirmed. This receptor was identified in a human donor with ulcerative colitis or Crohn's disease, or a healthy co-twin of an affected twin (not recorded which). Here the CDR3 is given as CASSSRGLGETQYF.